Described below is a single T cell receptor beta chain sequence and its context. What it binds is not known. This sample stems from a study of T cell responses to AZD1222 COVID-19 vaccine. Regarding the study as a whole: Vaccine-related CD4 TCRs covered spike, predominating at 160-218 and 743-854. Compared with day 0, the breadth and depth of the Spike-specific TCR repertoire rose significantly after two doses of AZD1222. Clonal diversity was possibly underestimated; the donors were predominantly white British and more often female.

This CDR3 has 11 amino acids. The germline V gene has CDR1 SQVTM and CDR2 ANQGSEA. With 2 bases removed from V and 10 bases from J, the gap between germline ends came to 9 bases. The data were produced by immunoSEQ multiplex PCR, yet TCRdb's version contains in-frame clones alone and is incomplete. The sample contains around 130,000 clones, 92% of which appear only once. The chain carries TRBV29-1 and TRBJ2-4; D might be TRBD1 (6 bases). The clonotype originates from an adult who received the AZD1222 COVID-19 vaccine. Sequenced here: peripheral blood, sampled 28 days after the second AZD1222 dose. This CDR3 is CSVEIQGIQYF. In DNA form, the CDR3 reads TGCAGCGTTGAAATACAGGGAATTCAGTACTTC.